The 20 T cell receptor beta chains reported below all come from one sample, sequenced in a study of blood T cells in healthy people across ages. A second PCR of 7 to 11 cycles used a sample-barcoded 5' primer and a J-beta primer mix. TCRdb itself ran the 5' RACE reads through MiXCR, one entry per CDR3 protein. The top ten hold approximately 40% of the sample, which has more than 650,000 distinct CDR3 sequences, roughly 50% seen once. The sample taken for sequencing was blood. These receptor sequences come from an elderly man in good health.

This chain connects TRBV5-1 to TRBJ2-1; no clear D. Germline V gene data show CDR1 as SGHRS and CDR2 as YFSETQ. The V and J ends lost 2 bases and 0 bases respectively, with 9 bases between them. This CDR3 is built from 15 residues. The CDR3, as DNA: TGCGCCAGCAGCTTAGGGCCTGTCTCCTACAATGAGCAGTTCTTC. The encoded protein is CASSLGPVSYNEQFF.

V is TRBV6-6 and J is TRBJ1-2; unclear D gene. The CDR3 runs 13 residues. Germline CDR1 reads MNHNY; CDR2 reads SVGAGI (reference sequence). V shed 8 bases and J shed 6 bases, with 16 bases lying between them. CDR3 nucleotide sequence: TGTGCCAGCGGGGTCAGGCAATTAGATGGCTACACCTTC. Its translation is CASGVRQLDGYTF.

The rearrangement joins TRBV9 to TRBJ2-5; weak D call: TRBD1 (5 bases). V lost 4 bases, J lost 3 bases, and 13 bases lay in between. The CDR3 covers 14 residues. In germline, CDR1 is SGDLS, CDR2 YYNGEE. The DNA for the CDR3 is TGTGCCAGCAGCCCCTGGGGCAGCAAAGAGACCCAGTACTTC. This encodes CASSPWGSKETQYF.

This clonotype was observed a few times. V gene TRBV2 combines with J gene TRBJ2-1; TRBD1 aligns across 9 bases. This CDR3 region has 17 residues. J lost 8 bases, V lost 1 base, and 12 bases had no gene match. CDR1 is SNHLY and CDR2 is FYNNEI in the germline V gene. In nucleotides, the CDR3 is TGTGCCAGCAGTGAAGTTGCAAGGGGACAGGGTAAAGATGAGCAGTTCTTC. Translated: CASSEVARGQGKDEQFF.

The chain employs TRBV5-1 and TRBJ2-7; 7 bases line up with TRBD1. The J call may not be correct, given that the DNA end is closer to TRBJ2-5. The CDR3 totals 15 residues. Germline lookup yields CDR1 SGHRS and CDR2 YFSETQ. The DNA for the CDR3 is TGCGCCAGCAGCTTGGAGGGGGCTCGATCGGAGACCCAGTACTTC. Translation gives CASSLEGARSETQYF.

This clonotype showed up just once. The rearrangement uses TRBV29-1 and TRBJ2-5; possible D gene TRBD1, 7 bases. The end of the DNA is better explained by TRBJ2-7, so the J call may be wrong. Germline V gene data show CDR1 as SQVTM and CDR2 as ANQGSEA. This CDR3 contains 12 residues. The CDR3 nucleotides are TGCAGCGTTGATGGAGGGGGCGACGAGCAGTACTTC. This sequence encodes CSVDGGGDEQYF.

This clonotype was seen only once. The J gene is TRBJ1-1, the V gene TRBV27; 8 positions agree with TRBD1. Germline CDR1 and CDR2: MNHEY and SMNVEV (reference sequence). V lost 4 bases to trimming and J lost 1 base; unmatched junction nucleotides: 11. This CDR3 has 17 amino acids. The CDR3 nucleotides read TGTGCCAGCAGTTCATTGCGGCGGACAGGGAGGAACACTGAAGCTTTCTTT. Translation: CASSSLRRTGRNTEAFF.

There are a few counts of this clonotype. CDR3 sequence: CSVNDRSSYEQYF. The CDR3 DNA follows: TGCAGCGTTAATGACAGGAGCTCCTACGAGCAGTACTTC. The chain has TRBV29-1 and TRBJ2-7; perhaps TRBD1 as D (6 bases). The length of the CDR3 is 13 residues. Trimming stripped 5 bases from V and 0 bases from J, with 11 bases between. Germline CDR1 SQVTM, CDR2 ANQGSEA.

V is TRBV7-9 and J is TRBJ1-2; possible D gene TRBD1, 6 bases. Germline CDR1 and CDR2: SEHNR and FQNEAQ (reference sequence). V gave up 10 bases and J gave up 1 base, with 16 bases separating them. The CDR3 runs to 14 residues. The CDR3 DNA sequence: TGTGCCATTCTCCCGGGGGCCGGTAACTATGGCTACACCTTC. Protein sequence: CAILPGAGNYGYTF.

The chain is built from TRBV7-9 and TRBJ1-1; the D is unclear. CDR3 length equals 16 residues. Per germline, CDR1 SEHNR and CDR2 FQNEAQ (reference sequence). The ends were cut back, 5 bases at V and 3 bases at J, with 19 bases in the middle. CDR3 DNA sequence: TGTGCCAGCAGCCTGTGGTTGGAGCCCATGGACACTGAAGCTTTCTTT. This gives the protein CASSLWLEPMDTEAFF.

The CDR3 nucleotides are TGCAGTGGAGTAGCAGGGGGAGGAGATGGCTACACCTTC. Amino acids: CSGVAGGGDGYTF. The chain uses TRBV20-1 and TRBJ1-2, with 7 bases aligning to TRBD1. CDR1 and CDR2 from the germline V gene are DFQATT and SNEGSKA (reference sequence). The CDR3 covers 13 residues. V was pared by 7 bases and J by 6 bases, with 11 bases of the junction left unmatched.

This rearrangement joins TRBV4-2 to TRBJ1-1, with a tentative D call TRBD1 (5 bases). Trimming cost V 2 bases and J 1 base, with 8 bases left between them. Germline-derived CDR1 and CDR2 are LGHNA and YNFKEQ. There are 14 residues in the CDR3. CDR3 DNA: TGTGCCAGCAGCCAAATGACAGAGAACACTGAAGCTTTCTTT. This sequence encodes CASSQMTENTEAFF.

This sequence joins TRBV27 and TRBJ2-3; a weak D match, TRBD2 (6 bases). The CDR3 covers 16 residues. Germline V lookup: CDR1 MNHEY, CDR2 SMNVEV (reference sequence). V dropped 3 bases and J dropped 0 bases, with 13 bases sitting between them. The CDR3 DNA is TGTGCCAGCAGTTTCCTGGCGGGACCAAGCACAGATACGCAGTATTTT. Translation gives CASSFLAGPSTDTQYF.

This clonotype was seen a few times. The chain links TRBV5-1 to TRBJ1-2, with D hard to call. Germline lookup yields CDR1 SGHRS and CDR2 YFSETQ. This CDR3 has 14 amino acids. V lost 0 bases and J lost 6, with 12 bases in between. CDR3 sequence reads: CASSLVGTRHGYTF. CDR3 nucleotides: TGCGCCAGCAGCTTGGTCGGCACCCGGCATGGCTACACCTTC.

This clonotype showed up just a few times. V and J are TRBV20-1 and TRBJ2-5; no firm D call. CDR1 DFQATT and CDR2 SNEGSKA come from the germline V gene (reference sequence). CDR3 size: 13 residues. Trimming removed 0 bases from V and 1 base from J, with 6 bases in between. The CDR3 is CSARDSAQETQYF. CDR3 in DNA: TGCAGTGCTAGAGATTCGGCCCAAGAGACCCAGTACTTC.

This clonotype was detected only once. Here the CDR3 DNA reads TGTGCCAGCAGCTTAGCCATAAACACCGGGGAGCTGTTTTTT. It codes for CASSLAINTGELFF. This rearrangement joins TRBV7-9 to TRBJ2-2, with D unresolved. CDR1 is SEHNR and CDR2 is FQNEAQ in the germline V gene (reference sequence). The germline V and J ends were trimmed by 0 bases and 2 bases, with 4 bases remaining between them. CDR3 length: 14 residues.

This clonotype turned up a few times. The chain carries TRBV6-5 and TRBJ2-7; the D gene could be TRBD1 or TRBD2 (5 bases each). Trimming removed 2 bases from V and 4 bases from J, with 15 bases in between. The CDR3 runs 15 residues. CDR1 and CDR2 (germline): MNHEY, SVGAGI. The CDR3 nucleotides are TGTGCCAGCAGTTACACCGGAGGACAACTTTACGAGCAGTACTTC. Amino acid sequence: CASSYTGGQLYEQYF.

In its sample, this clonotype was seen a few times. V and J are TRBV29-1 and TRBJ2-2; D perhaps matches TRBD2 (5 bases). Trimming pared 0 bases from V and 1 base from J, leaving 15 bases between. Per germline, CDR1 SQVTM and CDR2 ANQGSEA. The CDR3 runs to 17 residues. CDR3 sequence reads: CSVEESVPGRNTGELFF. The CDR3 DNA sequence: TGCAGCGTTGAAGAGTCAGTACCGGGAAGGAACACCGGGGAGCTGTTTTTT.

The chain has TRBV12-3 or TRBV12-4 and TRBJ2-1; 7 nucleotides match TRBD2. The J call is in doubt because the DNA end fits TRBJ2-7 better. The CDR3 extends over 17 amino acids. The CDR3 spells CASSRIERGSSYNEQYF. The DNA for the CDR3 is TGTGCCAGCAGCCGAATAGAGCGGGGCAGCTCCTACAATGAGCAGTACTTC.

Regarding this clonotype: An end of the junction differs from the germline gene, which may be a read error. The chain has TRBV7-2 and TRBJ2-3; TRBD2 matches at 8 bases. The V gene's germline CDR1 is SGHTA and CDR2 FQGNSA. The CDR3 has 14 residues. Here the CDR3 DNA reads TGTGCCAGCAGCTTAGGGACTAGCACAGATGCGCAGTATTTT. Its protein product is CASSLGTSTDAQYF.